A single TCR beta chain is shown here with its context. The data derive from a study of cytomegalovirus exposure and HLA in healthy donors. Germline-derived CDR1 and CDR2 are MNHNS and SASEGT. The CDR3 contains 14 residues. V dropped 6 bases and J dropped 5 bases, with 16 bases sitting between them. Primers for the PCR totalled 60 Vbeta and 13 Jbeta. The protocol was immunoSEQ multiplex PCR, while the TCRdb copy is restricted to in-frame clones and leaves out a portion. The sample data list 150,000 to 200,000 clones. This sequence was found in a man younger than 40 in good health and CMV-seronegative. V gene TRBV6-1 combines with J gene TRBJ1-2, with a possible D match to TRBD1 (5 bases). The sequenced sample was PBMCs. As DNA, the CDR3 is TGTGCCAGCAGCGGAACACAAAAGGGGTATGGCTACACCTTC. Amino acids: CASSGTQKGYGYTF.